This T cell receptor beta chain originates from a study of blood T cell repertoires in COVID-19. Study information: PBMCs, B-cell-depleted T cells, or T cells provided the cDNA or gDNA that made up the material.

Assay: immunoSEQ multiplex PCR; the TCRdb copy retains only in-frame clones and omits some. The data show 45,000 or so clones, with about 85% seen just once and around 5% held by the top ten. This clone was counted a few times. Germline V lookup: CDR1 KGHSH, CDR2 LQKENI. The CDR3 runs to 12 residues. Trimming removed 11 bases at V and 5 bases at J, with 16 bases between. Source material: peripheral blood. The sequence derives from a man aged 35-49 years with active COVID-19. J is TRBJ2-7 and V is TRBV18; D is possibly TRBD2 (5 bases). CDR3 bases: TGTGCCTCGGGGAAGGGCCTTAACGAGCAGTACTTC. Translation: CASGKGLNEQYF.